The 5 T cell receptor beta chains in this list originate from one sample, sequenced in a study of T-cell reconstitution after alpha-beta-depleted transplantation in children. Preparation of the TCRbeta library used unique molecular identifiers. TCRdb used MiXCR to reprocess the PCR reads, holding one entry per CDR3 protein. The table lists approximately 270,000 distinct CDR3 sequences, more than 9% of them singletons. The source material was PBMCs from the stem cell graft donor, sampled from the stem cell graft. All receptors come from a human donor who donated a stem cell graft to a child with SCID.

V usage is TRBV6-1 and J usage is TRBJ2-2; TRBD2 agrees at 7 bases. The germline gives CDR1 MNHNS, CDR2 SASEGT. The CDR3 has 17 amino acids. V shed 2 bases, J shed 1 base, and the junction held 7 bases outside the gene matches. The CDR3 DNA reads as TGTGCCAGCAGTGAACTGGTCGGCGGGGGGAACACCGGGGAGCTGTTTTTT. This codes for CASSELVGGGNTGELFF.

The chain is built from TRBV7-9 and TRBJ2-5, with D perhaps given as TRBD1 or TRBD2 (6 bases each). Trimming took off 4 bases at V and 1 base at J, with 16 bases between the two ends. Germline V lookup: CDR1 SEHNR, CDR2 FQNEAQ (reference sequence). The CDR3 runs 16 residues. CDR3 in amino acids: CASSSRGTFVQETQYF. The CDR3 bases are TGTGCCAGCAGCTCTCGCGGGACATTCGTCCAAGAGACCCAGTACTTC.

The rearrangement joins TRBV5-6 to TRBJ2-1; TRBD1 or TRBD2 may be the D gene (5 bases each). Germline V gene data show CDR1 as SGHDT and CDR2 as YYEEEE. Trimming shortened V by 8 bases and J by 2 bases, and 14 bases separated the two germline ends. This CDR3 region has 14 residues. CDR3 protein: CARSPGRPYNEQFF. The CDR3 region has the DNA TGTGCCAGGAGCCCGGGGCGTCCCTACAATGAGCAGTTCTTC.

This clonotype has just a few counts. The chain has TRBV3-1 and TRBJ1-1, with a weak D call TRBD1 (6 bases). The length of the CDR3 is 18 residues. V was trimmed by 1 base and J by 1 base, leaving 19 bases between them. Germline CDR1 is LGHDT and CDR2 is YNNKEL (reference sequence). The CDR3 reads CASSQVGTSLPGNTEAFF. CDR3 bases: TGTGCCAGCAGCCAAGTCGGGACATCTCTTCCGGGGAACACTGAAGCTTTCTTT.

This clonotype turned up a few times. The gene calls are TRBV6-5 and TRBJ2-3; the D gene is possibly TRBD2 (7 bases). The CDR3 spans 15 residues. The V gene lost 0 bases and the J gene lost 6 bases, with 13 bases spanning the gap. Germline lookup yields CDR1 MNHEY and CDR2 SVGAGI. The CDR3 sequence: CASSYSRGAADTQYF. CDR3 sequence (DNA): TGTGCCAGCAGTTACTCTCGGGGGGCTGCCGATACGCAGTATTTT.